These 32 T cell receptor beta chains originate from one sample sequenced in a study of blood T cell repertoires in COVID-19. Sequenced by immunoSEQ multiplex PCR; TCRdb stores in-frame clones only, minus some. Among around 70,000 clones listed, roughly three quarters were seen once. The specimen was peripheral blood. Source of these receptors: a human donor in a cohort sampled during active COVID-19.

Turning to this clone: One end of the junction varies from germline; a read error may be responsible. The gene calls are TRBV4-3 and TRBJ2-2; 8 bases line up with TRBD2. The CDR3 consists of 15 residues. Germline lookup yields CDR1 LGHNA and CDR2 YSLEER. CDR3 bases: TGCGCCCGCAGCGCCGACGGGAGGGACACCGGGGAGCTGTTTTTT. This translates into CARSADGRDTGELFF.

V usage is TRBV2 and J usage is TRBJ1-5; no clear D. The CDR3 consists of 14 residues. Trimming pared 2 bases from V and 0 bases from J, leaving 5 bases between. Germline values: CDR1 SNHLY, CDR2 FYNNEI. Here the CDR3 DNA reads TGTGCCAGCAGTGAAATTCGTAGCAATCAGCCCCAGCATTTT. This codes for CASSEIRSNQPQHF.

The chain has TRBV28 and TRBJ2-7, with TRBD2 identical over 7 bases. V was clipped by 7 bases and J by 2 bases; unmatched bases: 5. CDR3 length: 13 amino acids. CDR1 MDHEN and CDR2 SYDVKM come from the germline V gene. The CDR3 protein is CASTLGGAYEQYF. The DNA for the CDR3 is TGTGCCAGCACCTTGGGGGGGGCCTACGAGCAGTACTTC.

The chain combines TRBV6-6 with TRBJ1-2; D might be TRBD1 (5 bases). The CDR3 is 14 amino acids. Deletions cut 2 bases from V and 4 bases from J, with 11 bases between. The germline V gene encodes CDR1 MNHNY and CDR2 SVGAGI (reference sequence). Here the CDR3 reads CASSYQPGGYGYTF. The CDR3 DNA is TGTGCCAGCAGTTACCAGCCGGGGGGCTATGGCTACACCTTC.

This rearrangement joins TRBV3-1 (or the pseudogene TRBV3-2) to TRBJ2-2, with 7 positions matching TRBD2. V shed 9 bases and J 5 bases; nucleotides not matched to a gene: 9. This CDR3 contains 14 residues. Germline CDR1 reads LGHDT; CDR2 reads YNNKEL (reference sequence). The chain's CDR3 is CASTRDYSTGELFF. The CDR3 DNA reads TGTGCCAGTACCCGGGACTACAGTACCGGGGAGCTGTTTTTT.

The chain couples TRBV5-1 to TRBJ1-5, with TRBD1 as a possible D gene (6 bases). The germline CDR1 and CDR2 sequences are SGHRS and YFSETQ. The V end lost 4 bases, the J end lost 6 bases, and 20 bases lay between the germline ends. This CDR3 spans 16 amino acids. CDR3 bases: TGCGCCAGCAGCCCCGGACAGTTAGTTGGGAGTCAGCCCCAGCATTTT. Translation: CASSPGQLVGSQPQHF.

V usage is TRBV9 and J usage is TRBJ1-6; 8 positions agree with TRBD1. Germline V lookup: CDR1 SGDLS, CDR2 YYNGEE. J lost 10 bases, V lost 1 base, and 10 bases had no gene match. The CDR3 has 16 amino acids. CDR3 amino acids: CASSVSPGGALSPLHF. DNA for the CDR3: TGTGCCAGCAGCGTAAGTCCAGGGGGCGCTTTATCACCCCTCCACTTT.

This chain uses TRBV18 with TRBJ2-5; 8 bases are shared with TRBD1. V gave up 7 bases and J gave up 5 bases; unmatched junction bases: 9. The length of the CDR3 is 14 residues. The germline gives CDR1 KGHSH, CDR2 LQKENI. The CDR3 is CASFPGQGWETQYF. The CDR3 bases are TGTGCCAGCTTCCCCGGACAGGGTTGGGAGACCCAGTACTTC.

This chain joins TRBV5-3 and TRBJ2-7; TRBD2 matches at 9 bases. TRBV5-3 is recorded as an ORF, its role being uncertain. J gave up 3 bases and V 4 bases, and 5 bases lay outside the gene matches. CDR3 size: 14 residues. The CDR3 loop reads CARSAGTSFYEQYV. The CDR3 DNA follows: TGTGCCAGAAGCGCCGGGACTAGCTTCTACGAGCAGTACGTC.

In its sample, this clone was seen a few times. The CDR3 coding sequence is TGTGCCAGCTCACTCGGGACAGGGTTAGATACGCAGTATTTT. Translated: CASSLGTGLDTQYF. The chain employs TRBV18 and TRBJ2-3, with 9 bases matching TRBD1. Germline-derived CDR1 and CDR2 are KGHSH and LQKENI. Trimming at V came to 4 bases and at J to 5 bases, leaving 4 bases not matched to a gene. The CDR3 runs 14 residues.

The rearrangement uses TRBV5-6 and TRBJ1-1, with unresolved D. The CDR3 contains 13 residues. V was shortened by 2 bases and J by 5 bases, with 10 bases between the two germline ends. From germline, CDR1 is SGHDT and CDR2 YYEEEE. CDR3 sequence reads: CASSLVGATEAFF. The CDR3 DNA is TGTGCCAGCAGCTTAGTGGGCGCGACTGAAGCTTTCTTT.

The CDR3, as DNA: TGCGCCAGCGGGACAGGGGGCACCCGAGGTGTTGAAAAACTGTTTTTT. This codes for CASGTGGTRGVEKLFF. The chain carries TRBV10-2 and TRBJ1-4; 12 nucleotides line up with TRBD1. Germline CDR1 reads WSHSY; CDR2 reads SAAADI. The CDR3 totals 16 residues. The ends lost 8 bases at V and 7 bases at J; junction bases unmatched: 11.

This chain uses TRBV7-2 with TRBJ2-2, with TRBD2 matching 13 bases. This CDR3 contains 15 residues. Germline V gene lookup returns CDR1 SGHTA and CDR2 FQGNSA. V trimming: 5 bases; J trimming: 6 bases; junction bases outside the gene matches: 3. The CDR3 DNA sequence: TGTGCCAGCAGCCAAACTAGCGGGAGGGCCGGGGAGCTGTTTTTT. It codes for CASSQTSGRAGELFF.

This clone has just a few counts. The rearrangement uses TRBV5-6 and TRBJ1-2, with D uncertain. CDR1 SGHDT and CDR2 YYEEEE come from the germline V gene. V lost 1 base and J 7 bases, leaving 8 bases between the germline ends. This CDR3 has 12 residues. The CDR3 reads CASSLFRSGYTF. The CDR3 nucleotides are TGTGCCAGCAGCTTGTTCAGATCTGGCTACACCTTC.

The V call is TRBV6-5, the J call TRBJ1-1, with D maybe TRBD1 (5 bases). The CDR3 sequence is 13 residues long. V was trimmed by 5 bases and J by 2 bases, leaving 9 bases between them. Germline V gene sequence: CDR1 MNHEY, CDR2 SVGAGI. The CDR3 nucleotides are TGTGCCAGCAGTAAGACAGATAACACTGAAGCTTTCTTT. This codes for CASSKTDNTEAFF.

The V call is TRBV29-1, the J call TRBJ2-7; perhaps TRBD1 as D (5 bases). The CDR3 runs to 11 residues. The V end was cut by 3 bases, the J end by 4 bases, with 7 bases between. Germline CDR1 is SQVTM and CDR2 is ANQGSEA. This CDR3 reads CSVEKGYEQYF. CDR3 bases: TGCAGCGTTGAGAAGGGGTACGAGCAGTACTTC.

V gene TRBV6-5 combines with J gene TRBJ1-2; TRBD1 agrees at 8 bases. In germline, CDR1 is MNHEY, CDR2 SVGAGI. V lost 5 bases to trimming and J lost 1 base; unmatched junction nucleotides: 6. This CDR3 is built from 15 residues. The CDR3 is CASSHPGGHNYGYTF. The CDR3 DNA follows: TGTGCCAGCAGTCACCCAGGGGGCCATAACTATGGCTACACCTTC.

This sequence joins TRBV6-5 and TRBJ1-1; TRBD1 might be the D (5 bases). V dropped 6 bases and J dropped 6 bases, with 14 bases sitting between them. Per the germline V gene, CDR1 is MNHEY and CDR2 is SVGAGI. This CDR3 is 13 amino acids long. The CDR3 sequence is CASSYRFRAEAFF. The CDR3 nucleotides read TGTGCCAGCAGCTACCGGTTCAGGGCTGAAGCTTTCTTT.

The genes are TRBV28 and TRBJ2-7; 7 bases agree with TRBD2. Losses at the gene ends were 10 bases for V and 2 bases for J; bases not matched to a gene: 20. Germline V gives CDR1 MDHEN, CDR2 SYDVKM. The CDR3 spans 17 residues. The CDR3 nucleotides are TGTGCCAACGGGACTAAAGAACCGGTGATACCAGCCTACGAGCAGTACTTC. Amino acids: CANGTKEPVIPAYEQYF.

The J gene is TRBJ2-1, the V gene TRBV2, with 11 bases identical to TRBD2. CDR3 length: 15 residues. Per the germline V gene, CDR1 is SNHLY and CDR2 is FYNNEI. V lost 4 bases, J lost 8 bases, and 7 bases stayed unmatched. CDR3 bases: TGTGCCAGCAGTGTGGATAGCGGGAGGGCCGATGAGCAGTTCTTC. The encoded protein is CASSVDSGRADEQFF.

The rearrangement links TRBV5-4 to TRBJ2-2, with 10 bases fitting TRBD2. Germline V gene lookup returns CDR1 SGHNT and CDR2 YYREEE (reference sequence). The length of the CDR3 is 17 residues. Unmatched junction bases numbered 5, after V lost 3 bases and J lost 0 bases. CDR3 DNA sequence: TGTGCCAGCAGCTCCGCTAGCGGGAGAACGAACACCGGGGAGCTGTTTTTT. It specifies CASSSASGRTNTGELFF.

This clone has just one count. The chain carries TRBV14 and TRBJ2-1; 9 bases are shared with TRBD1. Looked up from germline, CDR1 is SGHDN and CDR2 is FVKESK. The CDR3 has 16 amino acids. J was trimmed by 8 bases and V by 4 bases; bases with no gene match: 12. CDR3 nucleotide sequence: TGTGCCAGCAGCCTTTTTGGACAGGGGCAGGGTGATGAGCAGTTCTTC. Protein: CASSLFGQGQGDEQFF.

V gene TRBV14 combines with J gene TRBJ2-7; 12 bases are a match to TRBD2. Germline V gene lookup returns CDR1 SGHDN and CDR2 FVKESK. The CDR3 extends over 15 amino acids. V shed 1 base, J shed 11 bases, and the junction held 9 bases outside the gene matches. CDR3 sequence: CASSQVTSGGGKEYF. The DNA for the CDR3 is TGTGCCAGCAGCCAAGTGACTAGCGGGGGAGGAAAAGAGTACTTC.

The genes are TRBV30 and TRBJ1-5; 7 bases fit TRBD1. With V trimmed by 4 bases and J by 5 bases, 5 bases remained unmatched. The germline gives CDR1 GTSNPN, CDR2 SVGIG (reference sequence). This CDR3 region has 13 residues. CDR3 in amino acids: CAWNDREDQPQHF. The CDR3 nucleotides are TGTGCCTGGAACGACAGGGAGGATCAGCCCCAGCATTTT.

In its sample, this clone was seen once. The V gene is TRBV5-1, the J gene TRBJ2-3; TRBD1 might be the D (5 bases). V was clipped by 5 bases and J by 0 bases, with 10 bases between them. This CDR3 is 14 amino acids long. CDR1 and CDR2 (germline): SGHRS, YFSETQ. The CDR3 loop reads CASRQGSSTDTQYF. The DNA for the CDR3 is TGCGCCAGCAGGCAGGGTTCGAGCACAGATACGCAGTATTTT.

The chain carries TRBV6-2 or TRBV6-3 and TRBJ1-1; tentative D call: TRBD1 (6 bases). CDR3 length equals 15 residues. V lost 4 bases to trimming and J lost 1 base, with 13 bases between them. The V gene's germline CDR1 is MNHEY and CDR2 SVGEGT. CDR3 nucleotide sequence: TGTGCCAGCAGTTCTTCAGGGGCCAAGAACACTGAAGCTTTCTTT. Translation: CASSSSGAKNTEAFF.

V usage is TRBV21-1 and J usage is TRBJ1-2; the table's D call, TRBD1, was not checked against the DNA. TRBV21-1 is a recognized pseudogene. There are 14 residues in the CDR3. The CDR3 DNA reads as TGTGCCAGCAGCAAAGTACAGGGATGGGATGGCTACACCTTC. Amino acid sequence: CASSKVQGWDGYTF.

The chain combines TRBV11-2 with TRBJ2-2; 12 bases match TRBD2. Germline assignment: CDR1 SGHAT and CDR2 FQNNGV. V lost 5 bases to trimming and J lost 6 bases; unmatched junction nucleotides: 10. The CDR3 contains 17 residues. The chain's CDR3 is CASSPRSLAGGAGELFF. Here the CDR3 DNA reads TGTGCCAGCAGCCCCAGGTCACTAGCGGGAGGAGCCGGGGAGCTGTTTTTT.

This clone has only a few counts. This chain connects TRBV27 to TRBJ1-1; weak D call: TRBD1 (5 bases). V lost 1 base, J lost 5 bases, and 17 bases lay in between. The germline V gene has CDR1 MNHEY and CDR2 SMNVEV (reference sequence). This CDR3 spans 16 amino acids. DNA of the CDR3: TGTGCCAGCAGTTTATTGTCTAACTCCGGGACTACTGAAGCTTTCTTT. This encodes CASSLLSNSGTTEAFF.

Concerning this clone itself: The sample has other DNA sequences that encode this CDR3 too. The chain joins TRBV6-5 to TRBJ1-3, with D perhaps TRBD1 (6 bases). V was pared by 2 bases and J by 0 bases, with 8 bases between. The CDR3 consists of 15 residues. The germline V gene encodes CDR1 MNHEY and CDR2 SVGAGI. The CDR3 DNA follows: TGTGCCAGCAGTTACAGGGGGAGCTCTGGAAACACCATATATTTT. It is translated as CASSYRGSSGNTIYF.

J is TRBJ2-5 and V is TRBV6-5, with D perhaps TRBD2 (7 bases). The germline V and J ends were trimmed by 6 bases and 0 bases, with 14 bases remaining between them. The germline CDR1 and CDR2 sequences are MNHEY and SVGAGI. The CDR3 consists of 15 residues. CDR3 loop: CASREGGAYQETQYF. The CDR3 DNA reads TGTGCCAGCAGAGAGGGGGGGGCCTACCAAGAGACCCAGTACTTC.

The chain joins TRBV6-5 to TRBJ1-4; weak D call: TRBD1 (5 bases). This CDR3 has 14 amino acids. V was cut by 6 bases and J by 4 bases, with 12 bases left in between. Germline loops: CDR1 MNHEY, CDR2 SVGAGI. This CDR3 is CASSRQSNNEKLFF. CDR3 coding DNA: TGTGCCAGCAGCCGACAGTCGAATAATGAAAAACTGTTTTTT.